This T cell receptor (beta chain) was profiled in a study of blood T cell repertoires in COVID-19 (dated by TCRdb to the early 2020s). Context from the whole study: Collaborator samples came from the United States, Italy and Spain and covered acute and convalescent phases of COVID-19. The sample metadata nearly always contained a de-identified subject ID, COVID-19 status, age in years and sex. Where available, HLA class I and class II types were obtained from metadata supplied by the sample provider rather than from assay-based typing. The material from the prospective study consisted of cDNA or gDNA derived from T cells, B-cell-depleted T cells, or PBMCs. A freely available public database, intended as a resource for researchers studying the immune response to SARS-CoV-2, is where the repertoires were released. The dataset comprised deeply sampled blood TCRbeta repertoires from subjects exposed to, actively infected with, or recovered from COVID-19. Samples came from the ongoing ImmuneRACE study (first 160 participants) plus 1,254 subjects from 6 global collaborators.

What the study reported, not specific to this receptor: The amount of clinical and demographic metadata varied by source and participant and was provided uncurated.

TCRbeta CDR3 regions were amplified from genomic DNA by means of the immunoSEQ Assay, a bias-controlled multiplex PCR. Per the source publication's procedure: Within the assay, amplification of reference gene primers was used to estimate how many nucleated cells each sample contained. Sequence reads were collapsed and filtered to measure the absolute abundance of every unique TCRbeta CDR3 rearrangement. Productive Simpson clonality was computed per sample as the square root of Simpson's diversity index over productive rearrangements. TCRdb provides this immuneACCESS table in a form limited to in-frame rearrangements. Some clones are lacking; in checked studies, under half of them reflect an unresolved V gene, and why the rest are absent is not known. That table gives V, J and clone size, and the DNA gave D and trimming. The sample records some 370,000 clones, roughly 80% of which are singletons. Approximately 5.4% of the sample is taken by the ten largest.

Details on this clone: Its antigen is unknown. The record has no base qualities; no much larger clone is one base away.

Enrolling through a virtual design, the prospective study's participants ranged in age from roughly 18 to 95 years and lived across 20 to 30 United States geographic areas. Cohort assignment in the prospective study relied on participant-reported clinical history from a screening survey and a study questionnaire. Recovered participants in ImmuneRACE Cohort 3 were defined by two consecutive negative NP/OP PCR tests, clearance by a healthcare professional, or resolution of symptoms. Each participant in the prospective study had whole blood, serum and a nasopharyngeal or oropharyngeal swab collected by mobile phlebotomists. Participants in the prospective study had the option to provide additional blood draws and questionnaires over a roughly 2-month period. Blood samples from the prospective study were shipped frozen or at room temperature prior to DNA extraction. The CDR3 covers 16 residues, taking in both the cysteine and the phenylalanine. CDR3 DNA is the only sequence kept; it has 48 bases, read in frame from the first base. For this chain, trimming is 4 bases at the V end and 0 bases at the J end, and the number of junction bases without a gene match is 4. CDR1 and CDR2, per the germline V gene, are ENHRY and SYGVKD.

Sequencing was carried out using PBMCs or T cells enriched from blood (not recorded which). The chain is made from TRBV10-3 and TRBJ1-1, with 11 bases aligning to TRBD1. The clonotype comes from a woman aged 45-59 years who had recovered from COVID-19. CDR3 region: CAISGTGGRMNTEAFF. In nucleotides, the sequence is TGTGCCATCAGTGGGACAGGGGGCCGCATGAACACTGAAGCTTTCTTT.